The clone carrying this T cell receptor beta chain was recorded many times. Its antigen is still unknown. CDR1 and CDR2 from the germline V gene are SEHNR and FQNEAQ (reference sequence). With 4 bases removed from V and 1 base from J, the gap between germline ends came to 13 bases. This CDR3 region has 15 residues. This sample was taken from a study of neurological immune-mediated disorders. The cDNA was generated through 5'RACE incorporating 10-nucleotide random UMIs. TCRdb re-derived calls from the 5' RACE reads in MiXCR, one entry per CDR3 protein. The table includes 80,000 or so distinct CDR3 sequences, about 9.4% detected once. Notes on the study in general: None of the CDR3 amino acid sequences of expanded clones recurred across subjects, suggesting private repertoires in all groups. While HTLV-1-associated myelopathy showed the greatest TCR clonal expansion, multiple sclerosis showed the least, falling below healthy controls.

Source material: PBMCs. The genes are TRBV7-9 and TRBJ1-1; D gene uncertain. The clonotype was recovered from a man aged 45 to 65 in good health. CDR3: CASSSGPGRNTEAFF. The DNA for the CDR3 is TGTGCCAGCAGCTCAGGCCCGGGGAGGAACACTGAAGCTTTCTTT.